Sequencing of this T cell receptor beta chain was carried out in a study of cytomegalovirus exposure and HLA in healthy donors. Comment on this clone: Its antigen is unknown.

The PCR contained 60 Vbeta and 13 Jbeta primers. Some clones are missing from TCRdb's copy, which holds only in-frame ones; the method was immunoSEQ multiplex PCR. Of under 250,000 clones in the sample, approximately 85% are singletons; the top ten hold about 2.3%. CDR3 length: 14 residues. The ends were cut back, 4 bases at V and 4 bases at J, with 14 bases in the middle. Germline V CDR1 and CDR2: GTSNPN, SVGIG (reference sequence). Points from the study as a whole: HLA-A and HLA-B allele assignments for most subjects were reportedly predicted accurately using TCR beta sequences.

This receptor was obtained from a woman aged 45-65 years in good health and CMV-seronegative. Sequenced: PBMCs. The rearrangement uses TRBV30 and TRBJ1-3; D not certain. CDR3 coding DNA: TGTGCCTGGAACAATGTTCAACCGGGAAACACCATATATTTT. Protein: CAWNNVQPGNTIYF.